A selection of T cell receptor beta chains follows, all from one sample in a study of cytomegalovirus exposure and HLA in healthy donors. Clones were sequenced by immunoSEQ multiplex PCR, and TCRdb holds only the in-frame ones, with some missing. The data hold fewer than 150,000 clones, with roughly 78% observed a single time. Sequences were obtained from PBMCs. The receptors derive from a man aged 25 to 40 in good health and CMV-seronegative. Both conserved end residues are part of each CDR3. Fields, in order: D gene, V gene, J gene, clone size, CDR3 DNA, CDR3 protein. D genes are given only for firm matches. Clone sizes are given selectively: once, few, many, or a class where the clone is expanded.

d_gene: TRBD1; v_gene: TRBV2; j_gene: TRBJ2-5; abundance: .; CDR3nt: TGTGCCTCCCAGCCGGGACAGACTCAAGAGACCCAGTACTTC; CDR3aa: CASQPGQTQETQYF
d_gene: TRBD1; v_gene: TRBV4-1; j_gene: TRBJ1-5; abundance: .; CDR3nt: TGCGCCAGCAGCCAAGAAGGGACAGGGAATCAGCCCCAGCATTTT; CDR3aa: CASSQEGTGNQPQHF
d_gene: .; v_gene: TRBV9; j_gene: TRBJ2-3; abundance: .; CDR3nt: TGTGCCAGCAGCTCAGGGGGGCTCGGCACAGATACGCAGTATTTT; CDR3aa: CASSSGGLGTDTQYF
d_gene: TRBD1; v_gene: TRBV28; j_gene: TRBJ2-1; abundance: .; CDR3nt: TGTGCCAGCACCCCAATTGGGACAGGGGCAGGTGGCTCCTACAATGAGCAGTTCTTC; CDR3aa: CASTPIGTGAGGSYNEQFF
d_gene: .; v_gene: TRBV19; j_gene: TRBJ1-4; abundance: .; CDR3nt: TGTGCCAGTAGTATCTGGGCGACAACAACTAATGAAAAACTGTTTTTT; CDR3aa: CASSIWATTTNEKLFF
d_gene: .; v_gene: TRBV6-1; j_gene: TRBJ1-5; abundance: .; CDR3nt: TGTGCCAGCAGTGAAACGACAGACTATCAGCCCCAGCATTTT; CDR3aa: CASSETTDYQPQHF
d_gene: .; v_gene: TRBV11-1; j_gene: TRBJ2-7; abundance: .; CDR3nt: TGTGCCAGCAGCTTGGCAGGGGAACCCTACGAGCAGTACTTC; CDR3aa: CASSLAGEPYEQYF
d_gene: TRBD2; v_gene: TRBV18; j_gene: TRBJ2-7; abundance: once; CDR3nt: TGTGCCAGCTCACCCTCGGGACTAGGAGCAAGCGAGCAGTACTTC; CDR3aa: CASSPSGLGASEQYF
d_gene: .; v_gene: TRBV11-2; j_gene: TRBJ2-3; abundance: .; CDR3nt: TGTGCCAGCAGCCTCCTGGGGATGACAGCAGATACGCAGTATTTT; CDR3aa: CASSLLGMTADTQYF
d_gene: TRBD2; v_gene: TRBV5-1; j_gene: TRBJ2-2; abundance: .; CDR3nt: TGCGCCAGCAGCTTGGGACTAGCGTCGGAGGAGCTGTTTTTT; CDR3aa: CASSLGLASEELFF
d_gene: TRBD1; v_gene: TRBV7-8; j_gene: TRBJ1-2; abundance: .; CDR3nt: TGTGCCAGCAGCTTAGCGGGACAGAGCTATGGCTACACCTTC; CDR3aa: CASSLAGQSYGYTF
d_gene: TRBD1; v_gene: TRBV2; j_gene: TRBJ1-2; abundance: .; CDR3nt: TGTGCCAGCAGTGAAACAGGGGGAAGGACTAACTATGGCTACACCTTC; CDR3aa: CASSETGGRTNYGYTF
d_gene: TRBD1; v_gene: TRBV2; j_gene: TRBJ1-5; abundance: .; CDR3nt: TGTGCCAGCAGTTACCAAACGGGACAGGGGGCGGTTGGCAATCAGCCCCAGCATTTT; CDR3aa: CASSYQTGQGAVGNQPQHF
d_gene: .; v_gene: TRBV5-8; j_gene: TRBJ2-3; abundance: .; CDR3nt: TGTGCCAGCAGCTTGACTGGGCTCGTCACAGATACGCAGTATTTT; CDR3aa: CASSLTGLVTDTQYF
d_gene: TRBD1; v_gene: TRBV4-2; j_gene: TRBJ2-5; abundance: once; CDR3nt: TGTGCCAGCAGTCAAACAGGGGGAGAGACCCAGTACTTC; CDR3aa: CASSQTGGETQYF
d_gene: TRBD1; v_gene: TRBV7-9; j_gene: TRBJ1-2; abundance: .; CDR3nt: TGTGCCAGCACCCCCGGGACAGGGGACTATGGCTACACCTTC; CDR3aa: CASTPGTGDYGYTF
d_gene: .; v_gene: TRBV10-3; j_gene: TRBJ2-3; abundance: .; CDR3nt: TGTGCCATTGCATGGGGGGACTTAAGCACAGATACGCAGTATTTT; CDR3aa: CAIAWGDLSTDTQYF
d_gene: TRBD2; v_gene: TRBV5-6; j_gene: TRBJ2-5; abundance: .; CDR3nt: TGTGCCAGCAGCTTCGGCGGGAGGGCCCGAGAGACCCAGTACTTC; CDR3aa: CASSFGGRARETQYF
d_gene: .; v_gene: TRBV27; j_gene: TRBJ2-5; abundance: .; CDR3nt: TGTGCCAGCAGTTCCCGCAGGGGTGAGACCCAGTACTTC; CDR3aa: CASSSRRGETQYF
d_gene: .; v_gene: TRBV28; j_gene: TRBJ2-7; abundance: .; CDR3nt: TGTGCCAACATAAAACACGGACAGCACTACGAGCAGTACTTC; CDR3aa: CANIKHGQHYEQYF
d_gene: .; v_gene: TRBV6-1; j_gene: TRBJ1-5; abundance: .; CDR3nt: TGTGCCAGCAGCCACTGGACAGACTTTAATCAGCCCCAGCATTTT; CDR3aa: CASSHWTDFNQPQHF
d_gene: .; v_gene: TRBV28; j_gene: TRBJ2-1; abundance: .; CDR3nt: TGTGCCAGCAGTTTAATCCCCACGGATGAGCAGTTCTTC; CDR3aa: CASSLIPTDEQFF
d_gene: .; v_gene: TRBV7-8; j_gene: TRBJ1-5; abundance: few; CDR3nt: TGTGCCAGCAGCCAAGAGACCAGGGTGTCCAATCAGCCCCAGCATTTT; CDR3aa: CASSQETRVSNQPQHF
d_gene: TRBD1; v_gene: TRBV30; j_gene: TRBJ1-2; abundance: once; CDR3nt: TGTGCCTGGAGTGCAGGGGGTGGTGGCTACACCTTC; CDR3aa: CAWSAGGGGYTF
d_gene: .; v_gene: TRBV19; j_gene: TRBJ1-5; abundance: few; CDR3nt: TGTGCCAGTAGTACCCTTAGCAATCAGCCCCAGCATTTT; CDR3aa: CASSTLSNQPQHF
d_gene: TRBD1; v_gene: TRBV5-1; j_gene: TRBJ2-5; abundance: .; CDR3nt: TGCGCCAGCAGCTCGACAGGGGGAGTCGGAGAGACCCAGTACTTC; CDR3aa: CASSSTGGVGETQYF
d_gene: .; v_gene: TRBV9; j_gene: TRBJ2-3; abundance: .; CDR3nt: TGTGCCAGCAAGTACAGGGATACGCAGTATTTT; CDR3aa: CASKYRDTQYF
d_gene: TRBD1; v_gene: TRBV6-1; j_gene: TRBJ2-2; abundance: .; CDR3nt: TGTGCCAGCAGCCGACAGGGTAACACCGGGGAGCTGTTTTTT; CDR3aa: CASSRQGNTGELFF
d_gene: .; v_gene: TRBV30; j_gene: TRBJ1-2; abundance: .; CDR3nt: TGTGCCTGGACCAGAGGACAAGGAATAGACTATGGCTACACCTTC; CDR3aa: CAWTRGQGIDYGYTF
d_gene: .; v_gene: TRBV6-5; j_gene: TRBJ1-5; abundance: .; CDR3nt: TGTGCCAGCAGTTACGATGTCCACCCCGGAGGGCCCCAGCATTTT; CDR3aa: CASSYDVHPGGPQHF
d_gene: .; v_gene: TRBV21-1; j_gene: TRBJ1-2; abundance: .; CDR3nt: TGTGCCAGCAGCAAAGAAGGGACAGGGGTGGTTCGTGGCTACACCTTC; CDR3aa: CASSKEGTGVVRGYTF
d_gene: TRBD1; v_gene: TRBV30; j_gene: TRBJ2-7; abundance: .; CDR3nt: TGTGCCTGGAGTAGCGGACAGGGGGCGATCTACGAGCAGTACTTC; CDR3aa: CAWSSGQGAIYEQYF
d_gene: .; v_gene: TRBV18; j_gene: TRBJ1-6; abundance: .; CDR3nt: TGTGCCAGCTCGAGGGACTCCAATTCACCCCTCCACTTT; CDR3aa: CASSRDSNSPLHF
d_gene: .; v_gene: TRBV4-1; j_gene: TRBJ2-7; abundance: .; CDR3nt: TGCGCCAGCAGCCCGTATCCGGGCGAGCAGTACTTC; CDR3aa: CASSPYPGEQYF
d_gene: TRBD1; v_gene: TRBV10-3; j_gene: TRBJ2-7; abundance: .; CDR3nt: TGTGCCATCAGTGGGGACAGGGAGTACGAGCAGTACTTC; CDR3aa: CAISGDREYEQYF
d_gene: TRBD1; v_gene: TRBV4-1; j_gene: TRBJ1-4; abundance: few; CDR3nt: TGCGCCAGCAGCCATTTTCCCGGGACAGGGGATGAAAAACTGTTTTTT; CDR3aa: CASSHFPGTGDEKLFF
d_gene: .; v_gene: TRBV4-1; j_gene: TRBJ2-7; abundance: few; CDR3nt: TGCGCCAGCAGCCAAGGAGTGGGCACCTACGAGCAGTACTTC; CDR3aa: CASSQGVGTYEQYF
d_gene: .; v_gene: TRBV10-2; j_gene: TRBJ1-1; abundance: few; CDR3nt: TGCGCCAGCGGGGGACACCCGAACACTGAAGCTTTCTTT; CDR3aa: CASGGHPNTEAFF
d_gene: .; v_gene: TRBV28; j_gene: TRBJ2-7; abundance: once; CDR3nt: TGTGCCGGCAGTATAATTAAACAGGGTCCTCCGTATTTC; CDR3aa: CAGSIIKQGPPYF
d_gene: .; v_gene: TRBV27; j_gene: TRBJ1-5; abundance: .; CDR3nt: TGTGCCAGCAGGACGGGGGGCCCGTATCAGCCCCAGCATTTT; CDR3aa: CASRTGGPYQPQHF
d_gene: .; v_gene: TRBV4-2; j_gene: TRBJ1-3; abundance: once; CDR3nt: TGTGCCAGCAGCCCTATGATCTCCGCTGGAAACACCATATATTTT; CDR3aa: CASSPMISAGNTIYF